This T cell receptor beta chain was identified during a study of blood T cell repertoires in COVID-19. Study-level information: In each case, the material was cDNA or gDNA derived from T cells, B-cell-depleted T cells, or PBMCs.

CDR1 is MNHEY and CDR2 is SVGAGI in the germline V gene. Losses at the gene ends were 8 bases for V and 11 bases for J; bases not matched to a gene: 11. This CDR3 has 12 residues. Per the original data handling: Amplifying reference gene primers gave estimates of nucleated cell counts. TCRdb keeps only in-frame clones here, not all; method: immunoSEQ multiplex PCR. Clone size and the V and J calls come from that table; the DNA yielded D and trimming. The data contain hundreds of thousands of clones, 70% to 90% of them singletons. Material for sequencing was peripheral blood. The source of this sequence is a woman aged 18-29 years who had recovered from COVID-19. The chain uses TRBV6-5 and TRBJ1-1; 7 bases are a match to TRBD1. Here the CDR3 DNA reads TGTGCCAGCCTAGGACAGGCAGGGAGTGCTTTCTTT. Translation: CASLGQAGSAFF.